Below, 26 T cell receptor beta chains from the same sample are listed, as sequenced in a study of PD-1 blockade in classical Hodgkin lymphoma. Produced via immunoSEQ multiplex PCR; TCRdb's table is partial and in-frame only. In the table there are about 50,000 clones, around 78% of which are singletons. Each of the patients experienced relapse following autologous stem cell transplantation, and their brentuximab vedotin exposure differed. Sequenced here: peripheral blood mononuclear cells (PBMCs), sampled before the second cycle of nivolumab. The source is a human donor with classical Hodgkin lymphoma.

The rearrangement uses TRBV5-1 and TRBJ2-6, with D unclear. Looked up from germline, CDR1 is SGHRS and CDR2 is YFSETQ. CDR3 size: 14 residues. V was cut by 9 bases and J by 4 bases, with 14 bases left in between. This CDR3 reads CATKGGSGANVLTF. The CDR3 DNA reads as TGCGCCACCAAGGGCGGATCCGGGGCCAACGTCCTGACTTTC.

The chain links TRBV6-4 to TRBJ2-7, with D unclear. Germline CDR1 and CDR2: MRHNA and SNTAGT. V dropped 5 bases and J dropped 1 base, with 15 bases sitting between them. The CDR3 sequence is 15 residues long. The CDR3 sequence is CASSTSAVLSYEQYF. CDR3 DNA sequence: TGTGCCAGCAGTACCTCGGCGGTCTTATCCTACGAGCAGTACTTC.

The rearrangement links TRBV2 to TRBJ2-2; D may be TRBD2 (5 bases). The CDR3 is 15 amino acids. V lost 2 bases and J 4 bases, leaving 11 bases between the germline ends. The germline V gene has CDR1 SNHLY and CDR2 FYNNEI. The CDR3 DNA reads as TGTGCCAGCAGTGAAAAGCGGATGATCACCGGGGAGCTGTTTTTT. This translates into CASSEKRMITGELFF.

The chain is built from TRBV10-3 and TRBJ1-4; 7 bases are a match to TRBD1. Germline V gives CDR1 ENHRY, CDR2 SYGVKD. This CDR3 has 14 amino acids. V gave up 8 bases and J gave up 8 bases; unmatched junction bases: 11. In DNA form, the CDR3 reads TGTGCCATCTGGACCGGGACAGCGGAGGAAAAACTGTTTTTT. It yields the protein CAIWTGTAEEKLFF.

This clone was counted between two and nine times. V and J are TRBV10-2 and TRBJ1-4; possible D gene TRBD1, 6 bases. The V end lost 4 bases, the J end lost 8 bases, and 8 bases lay between the germline ends. There are 12 residues in the CDR3. Germline V gene sequence: CDR1 WSHSY, CDR2 SAAADI. The CDR3 region has the DNA TGCGCCAGCAGTGGTCAGGGGGAAAAACTGTTTTTT. It encodes CASSGQGEKLFF.

This chain connects TRBV27 to TRBJ2-7, with 10 nucleotides matching TRBD1. The trim removed 5 bases at V and 6 bases at J, leaving 16 bases unmatched. The CDR3 consists of 17 residues. Germline CDR1 MNHEY, CDR2 SMNVEV (reference sequence). CDR3 in DNA: TGTGCCAGCAGTCCCACCGAACTCGACAGGGGGCGCGTCGAGCAGTACTTC. This sequence encodes CASSPTELDRGRVEQYF.

The chain recombines TRBV28 with TRBJ2-2; no firm D call. The V and J ends lost 1 base and 3 bases respectively, with 18 bases between them. From germline, CDR1 is MDHEN and CDR2 SYDVKM. This CDR3 spans 18 amino acids. The CDR3 nucleotides read TGTGCCAGCAGTTTATTTGACTCCCTGTTGGTGGACACCGGGGAGCTGTTTTTT. As protein: CASSLFDSLLVDTGELFF.

The rearrangement joins TRBV28 to TRBJ1-5, with no clear D. This CDR3 contains 14 residues. V lost 3 bases and J 7 bases, leaving 13 bases between the germline ends. Germline V gene lookup returns CDR1 MDHEN and CDR2 SYDVKM. The CDR3 region has the DNA TGTGCCAGCAGTTTGTCTGTAGATTTACAGCCCCAGCATTTT. Translating gives CASSLSVDLQPQHF.

This clone has just one count. The rearrangement links TRBV5-1 to TRBJ1-1, with D tentatively TRBD1 (6 bases). Trimming took 2 bases from V and 2 from J, leaving 13 bases between them. Germline CDR1 and CDR2: SGHRS and YFSETQ. This CDR3 contains 15 residues. The CDR3 here is CASSFSAGANTEAFF. The CDR3 region has the DNA TGCGCCAGCAGCTTCTCGGCAGGGGCAAACACTGAAGCTTTCTTT. Supplemented by reference TRBV5-1 and TRBJ1-1, the full variable domain reads KAGVTQTPRYLIKTRGQQVTLSCSPISGHRSVSWYQQTPGQGLQFLFEYFSETQRNKGNFPGRFSGRQFSNSRSEMNVSTLELGDSALYLCASSFSAGANTEAFFGQGTRLTVV.

On this clone itself: At one end, the junction sequence differs from germline, possibly due to a read error. CDR3 loop: CASGLRGNAEAFF. The CDR3 region has the DNA TGTGCCAGCGGCCTAAGGGGGAACGCTGAAGCTTTCTTT. V and J are TRBV6-5 and TRBJ1-1; TRBD1 is a possible D gene (6 bases). CDR1 and CDR2 (germline): MNHEY, SVGAGI. The CDR3 runs 13 residues.

V is TRBV28 and J is TRBJ1-1; D remains ambiguous. V was cut by 3 bases and J by 3 bases, with 14 bases left in between. CDR3 size: 15 residues. The V gene's germline CDR1 is MDHEN and CDR2 SYDVKM. CDR3 region: CASSLRAMGDTEAFF. The CDR3 nucleotides are TGTGCCAGCAGTTTGCGGGCAATGGGCGACACTGAAGCTTTCTTT.

Here the CDR3 reads CASSRGVGGYTF. In nucleotides, the CDR3 is TGTGCCAGCTCACGGGGAGTTGGAGGCTACACCTTC. The rearrangement links TRBV5-8 to TRBJ1-2; D not resolved. Trimming removed 7 bases at V and 8 bases at J, with 15 bases between. The CDR3 length is 12 residues. Looked up from germline, CDR1 is SGHTS and CDR2 is YDEGEE.

The rearrangement uses TRBV29-1 and TRBJ1-1, with unresolved D. This CDR3 is 13 amino acids long. Trimming left V 7 bases short and J 7 bases short, with 19 bases between. CDR1 is SQVTM, CDR2 ANQGSEA, per germline. The CDR3 loop reads CSALAGRPIEAFF. DNA of the CDR3: TGCAGCGCTCTGGCGGGAAGACCAATTGAAGCTTTCTTT.

The V call is TRBV28, the J call TRBJ2-2; 9 bases line up with TRBD2. Germline CDR1 is MDHEN and CDR2 is SYDVKM. The CDR3 sequence is 14 residues long. V was clipped by 5 bases and J by 8 bases; unmatched bases: 6. CDR3 DNA: TGTGCCAGCAGTCTTAGCGGGAGCTCTGGGGAGCTGTTTTTT. Amino acid sequence: CASSLSGSSGELFF.

In nucleotides, the CDR3 is TGTGCCAGTAGTCAAAGACAGGGTTGGACCTACGAGCAGTACTTC. Its translation: CASSQRQGWTYEQYF. The chain is built from TRBV19 and TRBJ2-7; 7 bases are shared with TRBD1. The CDR3 extends over 15 amino acids. J was trimmed by 2 bases and V by 5 bases; bases with no gene match: 9. Germline V gene data show CDR1 as LNHDA and CDR2 as SQIVND (reference sequence).

V usage is TRBV30 and J usage is TRBJ1-4; 8 nucleotides align to TRBD1. V lost 3 bases to trimming and J lost 12 bases; unmatched junction nucleotides: 3. This CDR3 comprises 11 residues. Germline assignment: CDR1 GTSNPN and CDR2 SVGIG (reference sequence). The CDR3 protein is CAWRDRGELFF. CDR3 DNA: TGTGCCTGGAGAGACAGGGGCGAACTGTTTTTT.

V is TRBV4-2 and J is TRBJ2-7; the D gene is possibly TRBD2 (5 bases). Germline loops: CDR1 LGHNA, CDR2 YNFKEQ. This CDR3 comprises 15 residues. V lost 0 bases to trimming and J lost 3 bases, with 12 bases between them. CDR3 sequence reads: CASSQESVGNYEQYF. For the CDR3, the DNA is TGTGCCAGCAGCCAAGAATCGGTCGGGAACTACGAGCAGTACTTC.

The gene calls are TRBV25-1 and TRBJ2-3, with 9 bases fitting TRBD2. The CDR3 runs 16 residues. Germline values: CDR1 MGHDK, CDR2 SYGVNS. V lost 3 bases to trimming and J lost 6 bases; unmatched junction nucleotides: 10. The CDR3 loop reads CASSEGGGREADTQYF. The CDR3 nucleotides are TGTGCCAGCAGTGAGGGCGGCGGGAGGGAGGCCGATACGCAGTATTTT.

J is TRBJ2-7 and V is TRBV5-6; a possible D gene is TRBD1 (6 bases). The CDR3 is made up of 14 amino acids. Germline V gene data show CDR1 as SGHDT and CDR2 as YYEEEE. Trimming shortened V by 1 base and J by 0 bases, and 8 bases separated the two germline ends. Written as DNA, the CDR3 is TGTGCCAGCAGCTTGACAGGGACCTCCTACGAGCAGTACTTC. Its protein is CASSLTGTSYEQYF.

In nucleotides, the CDR3 is TGCAGCGTGCAGGGGTCGCCTAATGAAAAACTGTTTTTT. Translated: CSVQGSPNEKLFF. The chain couples TRBV29-1 to TRBJ1-4, with a tentative D call TRBD1 (6 bases). The V end was cut by 6 bases, the J end by 3 bases, with 11 bases between. The CDR3 length is 13 residues. Per germline, CDR1 SQVTM and CDR2 ANQGSEA. Complete variable domain (other parts from reference TRBV29-1 and TRBJ1-4): SAVISQKPSRDICQRGTSLTIQCQVDSQVTMMFWYRQQPGQSLTLIATANQGSEATYESGFVIDKFPISRPNLTFSTLTVSNMSPEDSSIYLCSVQGSPNEKLFFGSGTQLSVL.

V and J are TRBV5-6 and TRBJ2-3, with 12 bases matching TRBD2. In germline, CDR1 is SGHDT, CDR2 YYEEEE. Germline trimming cut 3 bases from V and 1 base from J; bases unmatched to any gene: 9. CDR3 length: 18 amino acids. CDR3 nucleotides: TGTGCCAGCAGCTCGTCTAGCGGGAGGGCATGGGGCACAGATACGCAGTATTTT. Translating it yields CASSSSSGRAWGTDTQYF.

This chain connects TRBV6-6 to TRBJ2-5; D call uncertain. This CDR3 has 12 amino acids. The germline V gene has CDR1 MNHNY and CDR2 SVGAGI (reference sequence). V lost 8 bases and J lost 0, with 7 bases in between. In nucleotides, the CDR3 is TGTGCCAGCCGCTTGTACCAAGAGACCCAGTACTTC. Translating gives CASRLYQETQYF.

In its sample, this clone was seen many times. The gene calls are TRBV19 and TRBJ2-7, with D unresolved. The V end was cut by 1 base, the J end by 3 bases, with 7 bases between. The germline V gene has CDR1 LNHDA and CDR2 SQIVND (reference sequence). This CDR3 is 13 amino acids long. This chain's CDR3 is CASSIGQNYEQYF. The CDR3 DNA reads as TGTGCCAGTAGTATAGGCCAGAACTACGAGCAGTACTTC.

The sample holds one count of this clone. The V gene is TRBV6-1, the J gene TRBJ2-1, with D possibly being TRBD2 (5 bases). Germline V gives CDR1 MNHNS, CDR2 SASEGT. Trimming removed 2 bases from V and 0 bases from J, with 8 bases in between. CDR3 length: 15 residues. As DNA, the CDR3 is TGTGCCAGCAGTGAACAAAGCGGCTCCTACAATGAGCAGTTCTTC. As protein: CASSEQSGSYNEQFF.

V and J are TRBV6-1 and TRBJ2-7; no reliable D call. There are 13 residues in the CDR3. The germline gives CDR1 MNHNS, CDR2 SASEGT. The CDR3 reads CASAPQSSYEQYF. The CDR3, as DNA: TGTGCAAGTGCGCCCCAGAGCTCCTACGAGCAGTACTTC.

The chain joins TRBV27 to TRBJ2-1; TRBD2 might be the D (5 bases). This CDR3 has 14 amino acids. V was trimmed by 4 bases and J by 3 bases, leaving 10 bases between them. The germline V gene has CDR1 MNHEY and CDR2 SMNVEV (reference sequence). In nucleotides, the CDR3 is TGTGCCAGCAGTTCCGGACGGGGCTACAATGAGCAGTTCTTC. Amino acids: CASSSGRGYNEQFF.